Included here is one T cell receptor beta chain sequence, with context. The data derive from a study of CD8 T cells in Susac syndrome. Random hexamers served to reverse transcribe roughly 0.45 to 1 ug RNA. One entry per CDR3 protein results from TCRdb running MiXCR on the immunoSEQ multiplex PCR reads. The table has approximately 180,000 distinct CDR3 sequences, about 93% seen once; the top ten hold 0.095% to 0.1%. TEMRA cells were FACS-enriched, with CD8+ and CD4+ T cells isolated negatively. Sequenced material: CD4+ T cells from PBMCs. The source is a human donor with Susac syndrome.

CDR3 amino acids: CAWSVWGAPVTEAFF. Written as DNA, the CDR3 is TGTGCCTGGAGTGTATGGGGGGCGCCGGTCACTGAAGCTTTCTTT. The genes are TRBV30 and TRBJ1-1; D is possibly TRBD1 (6 bases). Germline CDR1 is GTSNPN and CDR2 is SVGIG (reference sequence). The V end was cut by 0 bases, the J end by 4 bases, with 15 bases between. The CDR3 is 15 amino acids.